Listed below are T cell receptor beta chains from one sample, sequenced in a study of PD-1 blockade in classical Hodgkin lymphoma. Some clones are missing from TCRdb's copy, which holds only in-frame ones; the method was immunoSEQ multiplex PCR. The table has 9,500 to 14,000 clones, approximately 85% seen once. This sample comprised peripheral blood mononuclear cells (PBMCs), obtained at baseline. The receptor source for this set is a human donor with classical Hodgkin lymphoma. CDR3s include the opening cysteine and the closing phenylalanine or tryptophan. D genes are given only for firm matches. Size values are once, few and many counts, or a class for expanded clones, and some rows have none.

clone size	J gene	D gene	V gene	CDR3 length	CDR3 protein	CDR3 DNA
.	TRBJ1-2	.	TRBV7-9	10	CACSGYGYTF	TGTGCCTGCTCGGGTTATGGCTACACCTTC
.	TRBJ1-4	TRBD1	TRBV7-9	16	CASSLVDRGVNEKLFF	TGTGCCAGCAGCTTAGTGGACAGGGGAGTTAACGAAAAACTGTTTTTT
.	TRBJ2-3	.	TRBV27	17	CASSSPGSATFTDTQYF	TGTGCCAGCAGTTCGCCCGGGAGCGCCACCTTCACAGATACGCAGTATTTT
.	TRBJ2-1	TRBD2	TRBV6-1	16	CASSALTSGSEAEQFF	TGTGCCAGCAGTGCGCTAACTAGCGGGAGTGAGGCTGAGCAGTTCTTC
.	TRBJ2-2	.	TRBV5-6	16	CASSLAGSANTGELFF	TGTGCCAGCAGCTTGGCAGGGTCCGCGAACACCGGGGAGCTGTTTTTT
.	TRBJ1-1	.	TRBV28	13	CASNTGPNTEAFF	TGTGCCAGCAATACAGGGCCCAACACTGAAGCTTTCTTT
.	TRBJ2-6	.	TRBV5-4	15	CASSFGFSGANVLTF	TGTGCCAGCAGCTTCGGGTTCTCTGGGGCCAACGTCCTGACTTTC
.	TRBJ2-5	.	TRBV5-4	14	CASSLAGSQETQYF	TGTGCCAGCAGCTTGGCGGGCAGCCAAGAGACCCAGTACTTC
once	TRBJ2-7	TRBD1	TRBV28	14	CATGGTGSSYEQYF	TGTGCCACCGGCGGGACAGGGAGCTCCTACGAGCAGTACTTC
.	TRBJ2-5	TRBD1	TRBV6-5	15	CASSYSRDRGETQYF	TGTGCCAGCAGTTACTCTAGGGACAGAGGAGAGACCCAGTACTTC
.	TRBJ2-1	.	TRBV5-1	16	CASSFWLLSPNNEQFF	TGCGCCAGCAGCTTTTGGTTACTCTCCCCTAACAATGAGCAGTTCTTC
.	TRBJ2-2	TRBD2	TRBV9	17	CASSIETSGETTGELFF	TGTGCCAGCAGCATCGAGACTAGCGGAGAGACGACCGGGGAGCTGTTTTTT
.	TRBJ1-2	.	TRBV9	15	CASSPRVLANYGYTF	TGTGCCAGCAGCCCCAGGGTCCTCGCTAACTATGGCTACACCTTC
.	TRBJ1-2	.	TRBV6-5	15	CASSYFHGMNYGYTF	TGTGCCAGCAGTTACTTCCACGGGATGAACTATGGCTACACCTTC
.	TRBJ2-1	.	TRBV27	13	CASSLGTPNEQFF	TGTGCCAGCAGCCTAGGGACGCCAAATGAGCAGTTCTTC
.	TRBJ2-2	TRBD1	TRBV27	16	CASSLNDRGRTGELFF	TGTGCCAGCAGTTTAAACGACAGGGGGCGCACCGGGGAGCTGTTTTTT
.	TRBJ2-1	TRBD2	TRBV9	16	CASSKLIAGAYNEQFF	TGTGCCAGCAGCAAACTTATAGCGGGGGCCTACAATGAGCAGTTCTTC
.	TRBJ1-2	.	TRBV7-9	15	CASSLGSGQPYGYTF	TGTGCCAGCAGCTTGGGGTCGGGGCAACCCTATGGCTACACCTTC
once	TRBJ2-5	TRBD2	TRBV13	14	CASSLGLAMGTQYF	TGTGCCAGCAGCTTGGGACTAGCTATGGGGACCCAGTACTTC
.	TRBJ2-3	TRBD2	TRBV6-5	15	CASSYSRLAGDTQYF	TGTGCCAGCAGTTACTCTAGACTAGCAGGGGATACGCAGTATTTT
.	TRBJ2-7	TRBD2	TRBV7-9	14	CASSDSSGAYEQYF	TGTGCCAGCAGCGACTCTAGCGGAGCCTACGAGCAGTACTTC
few	TRBJ1-2	TRBD1	TRBV7-9	13	CASSAGQGHGYTF	TGTGCCAGCAGCGCGGGACAGGGGCACGGCTACACCTTC
.	TRBJ2-5	.	TRBV2	15	CASSETAPPMGTQYF	TGTGCCAGCAGTGAGACAGCACCACCGATGGGGACCCAGTACTTC
.	TRBJ1-4	.	TRBV21-1	16	CASSKDWSRNNEKLFF	TGTGCCAGCAGCAAAGATTGGAGTCGGAATAATGAAAAACTGTTTTTT
.	TRBJ2-1	TRBD2	TRBV7-3	12	CASSLPAGEQFF	TGTGCCAGCAGCTTACCAGCGGGGGAGCAGTTCTTC
.	TRBJ1-3	.	TRBV7-3	15	CASRYAGSPGNTIYF	TGTGCCAGCAGGTACGCAGGGAGTCCTGGAAACACCATATATTTT
.	TRBJ2-1	.	TRBV7-6	15	CASSLASGPRYEQFF	TGTGCCAGCAGCTTAGCCTCTGGCCCGCGTTATGAGCAGTTCTTC
.	TRBJ2-7	.	TRBV7-2	14	CASSSLGGSYEQYF	TGTGCCAGCAGCTCCTTGGGTGGCTCCTACGAGCAGTACTTC
.	TRBJ2-1	.	TRBV7-9	14	CASDPALATNEQFF	TGTGCCAGCGACCCCGCTCTAGCTACGAATGAGCAGTTCTTC
.	TRBJ1-2	.	TRBV5-1	15	CASSLGAGNMDGYTF	TGCGCCAGCAGCTTGGGGGCAGGGAATATGGATGGCTACACCTTC
few	TRBJ1-2	TRBD1	TRBV11-3	14	CASSPAGQGYGYTF	TGTGCCAGCAGCCCCGCCGGACAGGGTTATGGCTACACCTTC
.	TRBJ2-1	.	TRBV9	13	CASSVSGYNEQFF	TGTGCCAGCAGCGTATCCGGCTACAATGAGCAGTTCTTC
.	TRBJ1-1	TRBD1	TRBV4-1	14	CASSQETSGGSAFF	TGCGCCAGCAGCCAAGAAACGTCAGGGGGCAGCGCTTTCTTT
.	TRBJ2-3	TRBD2	TRBV4-2	17	CASSQDMAPSGGDTQYF	TGTGCCAGCAGCCAAGATATGGCGCCTAGCGGGGGAGATACGCAGTATTTT
.	TRBJ2-7	TRBD2	TRBV11-2	18	CASSSGWTSGGSLYEQYF	TGTGCCAGCAGCTCGGGTTGGACTAGCGGGGGATCTTTATACGAGCAGTACTTC
.	TRBJ1-2	.	TRBV5-8	14	CASYVTGTNYGYTF	TGTGCCAGCTACGTGACAGGAACTAACTATGGCTACACCTTC
once	TRBJ1-5	TRBD1	TRBV4-1	16	CASRLLWDRDNQPQHF	TGCGCCAGCAGGCTTTTGTGGGACAGAGACAATCAGCCCCAGCATTTT
.	TRBJ2-7	.	TRBV7-9	14	CASSPPRGSYEQYF	TGTGCCAGCAGCCCCCCGAGGGGTTCCTACGAGCAGTACTTC
.	TRBJ2-3	TRBD2	TRBV12-5	13	CASGLGGGDTQYF	TGTGCTAGTGGTTTGGGGGGGGGAGATACGCAGTATTTT
once	TRBJ1-3	.	TRBV7-2	15	CASSPGADSGNTIYF	TGTGCCAGCAGCCCCGGGGCTGACTCTGGAAACACCATATATTTT
.	TRBJ1-1	.	TRBV7-2	13	CASSWVLNTEAFF	TGTGCCAGCAGCTGGGTGTTGAACACTGAAGCTTTCTTT
.	TRBJ2-2	TRBD1	TRBV9	16	CASSEPGQGNTGELFF	TGTGCCAGCAGCGAGCCGGGACAGGGAAACACCGGGGAGCTGTTTTTT
.	TRBJ1-5	.	TRBV19	15	CASSIGGFSNQPQHF	TGTGCCAGTAGTATCGGCGGGTTCAGTAATCAGCCCCAGCATTTT
.	TRBJ2-6	.	TRBV2	17	CASVRRGTFLGANVLTF	TGTGCCAGTGTCCGAAGGGGAACCTTTCTTGGGGCCAACGTCCTGACTTTC
.	TRBJ1-2	.	TRBV30	12	CAWSVPGYGYTF	TGTGCCTGGAGTGTACCAGGGTATGGCTACACCTTC
.	TRBJ2-2	TRBD2	TRBV28	15	CASKPTSGNTGELFF	TGTGCCAGCAAGCCAACTAGCGGGAACACCGGGGAGCTGTTTTTT
few	TRBJ2-3	.	TRBV4-2	14	CASSLKRSTDTQYF	TGTGCCAGCAGCCTTAAGCGGTCCACAGATACGCAGTATTTT
.	TRBJ2-7	.	TRBV2	11	CASSFRVEQYF	TGTGCCAGCAGTTTCAGGGTCGAGCAGTACTTC
once	TRBJ2-7	.	TRBV2	13	CASGYRTSYEQYF	TGTGCCAGCGGTTACCGGACGAGCTACGAGCAGTACTTC
.	TRBJ2-7	.	TRBV5-1	14	CASSPSGTVDEQYF	TGCGCCAGCAGCCCATCCGGGACGGTTGACGAGCAGTACTTC
.	TRBJ1-1	.	TRBV30	13	CAWSEQTYTEAFF	TGTGCCTGGAGTGAACAGACCTACACTGAAGCTTTCTTT
few	TRBJ1-3	.	TRBV30	16	CAWSPRQASSGNTIYF	TGTGCCTGGAGTCCGAGACAGGCCAGCTCTGGAAACACCATATATTTT
.	TRBJ2-1	.	TRBV12-5	15	CASAHRRSSYNEQFF	TGTGCTAGTGCCCACCGCAGGTCATCTTACAATGAGCAGTTCTTC
.	TRBJ1-2	TRBD1	TRBV11-2	15	CASSSPRDRGYGYTF	TGTGCCAGCAGCTCACCCCGGGACAGGGGCTATGGCTACACCTTC
.	TRBJ1-2	.	TRBV30	14	CAWSSGGVRSGYTF	TGTGCCTGGAGTTCCGGGGGCGTCAGAAGTGGCTACACCTTC
.	TRBJ1-5	TRBD1	TRBV7-8	14	CASSMTGGSQPQHF	TGTGCCAGCAGCATGACAGGGGGAAGTCAGCCCCAGCATTTT
once	TRBJ1-5	.	TRBV6-1	14	CASTRRGSAGPQHF	TGTGCCAGCACCCGAAGGGGGTCGGCGGGGCCCCAGCATTTT
.	TRBJ2-5	.	TRBV5-1	15	CASSATPTREETQYF	TGCGCCAGCAGCGCGACCCCGACAAGGGAAGAGACCCAGTACTTC
.	TRBJ1-2	TRBD1	TRBV7-8	14	CASSPMTGSYGYTF	TGTGCCAGCAGCCCCATGACAGGGAGCTATGGCTACACCTTC
.	TRBJ2-1	.	TRBV5-5	13	CASSLARLNEQFF	TGTGCCAGCAGCTTGGCCCGGCTAAATGAGCAGTTCTTC